The rows below give T cell receptor beta chains drawn from one sample of a study of blood T cell repertoires in COVID-19. Profiling relied on immunoSEQ multiplex PCR, and the TCRdb table lists in-frame clones only, not all of them. The table records approximately 300,000 clones, around 85% of them present only once. Sequencing input: PBMCs or T cells enriched from blood (not recorded which). These receptors were collected from a woman aged 25 to 39 who had recovered from COVID-19. The CDR3 runs from the conserved cysteine through the conserved F or W. D genes are given only for firm matches. Clone size is shown for a subset of rows, as once, few, many or a class of expanded clone.

V gene: TRBV28
D gene: .
J gene: TRBJ1-1
CDR3 length: 16
clone size: .
CDR3 protein: CASSLGGWVGDTEAFF
CDR3 DNA: TGTGCCAGTAGCTTGGGGGGTTGGGTTGGGGACACTGAAGCTTTCTTT

V gene: TRBV5-4
D gene: .
J gene: TRBJ1-2
CDR3 length: 12
clone size: .
CDR3 protein: CASSLTGYGYTF
CDR3 DNA: TGTGCCAGCAGCTTAACAGGGTATGGCTACACCTTC

V gene: TRBV18
D gene: .
J gene: TRBJ1-1
CDR3 length: 15
clone size: .
CDR3 protein: CASSPKQRGGSEAFF
CDR3 DNA: TGTGCCAGCTCACCAAAACAGCGGGGCGGGTCTGAAGCTTTCTTT

V gene: TRBV28
D gene: TRBD1
J gene: TRBJ2-5
CDR3 length: 15
clone size: .
CDR3 protein: CASSFAGGKVETQYF
CDR3 DNA: TGTGCCAGCAGTTTCGCAGGGGGCAAAGTCGAGACCCAGTACTTC

V gene: TRBV6-5
D gene: .
J gene: TRBJ2-1
CDR3 length: 16
clone size: .
CDR3 protein: CASSYPRDISYNEQFF
CDR3 DNA: TGTGCCAGCAGTTACCCCCGGGACATCTCCTACAATGAGCAGTTCTTC

V gene: TRBV7-9
D gene: TRBD1
J gene: TRBJ1-6
CDR3 length: 14
clone size: few
CDR3 protein: CASSRGTESSPLHF
CDR3 DNA: TGTGCCAGCAGCCGCGGGACAGAGAGTTCACCCCTCCACTTT

V gene: TRBV30
D gene: .
J gene: TRBJ1-1
CDR3 length: 15
clone size: .
CDR3 protein: CAWSVRGLMNTEAFF
CDR3 DNA: TGTGCCTGGAGTGTACGGGGACTGATGAACACTGAAGCTTTCTTT

V gene: TRBV27
D gene: TRBD1
J gene: TRBJ2-5
CDR3 length: 19
clone size: .
CDR3 protein: CASSLSYDLLRGLRETQYF
CDR3 DNA: TGTGCCAGCAGTTTATCTTACGACCTTCTAAGGGGGCTTCGAGAGACCCAGTACTTC

V gene: TRBV15
D gene: .
J gene: TRBJ1-1
CDR3 length: 17
clone size: once
CDR3 protein: CATSRDRAAGRYTEAFF
CDR3 DNA: TGTGCCACCAGCAGAGATAGAGCGGCCGGACGTTACACTGAAGCTTTCTTT

V gene: TRBV27
D gene: TRBD2
J gene: TRBJ2-1
CDR3 length: 17
clone size: .
CDR3 protein: CASSPPRGVAGRGEQFF
CDR3 DNA: TGTGCCAGCAGCCCCCCCCGCGGGGTAGCGGGTAGGGGTGAGCAGTTCTTC

V gene: TRBV28
D gene: .
J gene: TRBJ1-2
CDR3 length: 13
clone size: .
CDR3 protein: CASSFGGKGGYTF
CDR3 DNA: TGTGCCAGCAGCTTTGGGGGGAAGGGGGGCTACACCTTC

V gene: TRBV9
D gene: TRBD1
J gene: TRBJ1-2
CDR3 length: 18
clone size: .
CDR3 protein: CASSVGHSMTGLGYGYTF
CDR3 DNA: TGTGCCAGCAGCGTAGGCCACTCTATGACAGGGTTGGGGTATGGCTACACCTTC

V gene: TRBV9
D gene: TRBD1
J gene: TRBJ1-6
CDR3 length: 15
clone size: .
CDR3 protein: CASRAGQGQGSPLHF
CDR3 DNA: TGTGCCAGCAGGGCCGGACAGGGACAAGGATCACCCCTCCACTTT

V gene: TRBV6-2/TRBV6-3
D gene: .
J gene: TRBJ1-5
CDR3 length: 17
clone size: .
CDR3 protein: CASSPGDNGGGNQPQHF
CDR3 DNA: TGTGCCAGCAGCCCTGGAGACAACGGAGGGGGCAATCAGCCCCAGCATTTT

V gene: TRBV18
D gene: TRBD2
J gene: TRBJ2-5
CDR3 length: 15
clone size: .
CDR3 protein: CASSPPGRGQETQYF
CDR3 DNA: TGTGCCAGCTCACCACCTGGGCGGGGGCAAGAGACCCAGTACTTC

V gene: TRBV30
D gene: TRBD2
J gene: TRBJ2-1
CDR3 length: 14
clone size: .
CDR3 protein: CALSRLAGVNEQFF
CDR3 DNA: TGTGCCTTGAGTCGACTAGCGGGAGTGAATGAGCAGTTCTTC

V gene: TRBV4-2
D gene: TRBD2
J gene: TRBJ2-1
CDR3 length: 16
clone size: .
CDR3 protein: CASSQDPSGRVDEQFF
CDR3 DNA: TGTGCCAGCAGCCAAGATCCTAGCGGGAGAGTGGATGAGCAGTTCTTC

V gene: TRBV5-1
D gene: .
J gene: TRBJ2-1
CDR3 length: 18
clone size: .
CDR3 protein: CASSLGLRGQVFYNEQFF
CDR3 DNA: TGCGCCAGCAGCTTGGGGTTGCGGGGGCAGGTTTTCTACAATGAGCAGTTCTTC

V gene: TRBV2
D gene: TRBD1
J gene: TRBJ1-1
CDR3 length: 17
clone size: .
CDR3 protein: CASSQDRATGLNTEAFF
CDR3 DNA: TGTGCCAGCAGCCAGGACAGGGCGACGGGATTGAACACTGAAGCTTTCTTT

V gene: TRBV3-1/TRBV3-2
D gene: TRBD2
J gene: TRBJ2-3
CDR3 length: 16
clone size: .
CDR3 protein: CASSQDPGGSTDTQYF
CDR3 DNA: TGTGCCAGCAGCCAAGATCCGGGAGGGAGCACAGATACGCAGTATTTT

V gene: TRBV27
D gene: .
J gene: TRBJ1-5
CDR3 length: 15
clone size: .
CDR3 protein: CASSSNFISNQPQHF
CDR3 DNA: TGTGCCAGCAGTTCGAACTTTATTAGCAATCAGCCCCAGCATTTT

V gene: TRBV4-1
D gene: .
J gene: TRBJ1-1
CDR3 length: 13
clone size: .
CDR3 protein: CASRLVEGAEAFF
CDR3 DNA: TGCGCCAGCAGGTTGGTCGAGGGCGCTGAAGCTTTCTTT

V gene: TRBV4-2
D gene: TRBD2
J gene: TRBJ2-3
CDR3 length: 19
clone size: .
CDR3 protein: CASSHAGLAASASTDTQYF
CDR3 DNA: TGTGCCAGCAGCCACGCGGGACTAGCGGCAAGCGCTAGCACAGATACGCAGTATTTT

V gene: TRBV19
D gene: .
J gene: TRBJ1-1
CDR3 length: 13
clone size: .
CDR3 protein: CASSVTGNTEAFF
CDR3 DNA: TGTGCCAGTAGCGTCACAGGGAACACTGAAGCTTTCTTT

V gene: TRBV6-6
D gene: .
J gene: TRBJ2-7
CDR3 length: 15
clone size: once
CDR3 protein: CASSYPGGKRREQYF
CDR3 DNA: TGTGCCAGCAGTTATCCCGGAGGGAAGAGGCGCGAGCAGTACTTC

V gene: TRBV18
D gene: TRBD1
J gene: TRBJ1-6
CDR3 length: 15
clone size: .
CDR3 protein: CASSPSGTGVSPLHF
CDR3 DNA: TGTGCCAGCTCGCCTTCCGGGACAGGGGTTTCACCCCTCCACTTT

V gene: TRBV7-8
D gene: TRBD2
J gene: TRBJ2-7
CDR3 length: 15
clone size: .
CDR3 protein: CASTLSGSHSYEQYF
CDR3 DNA: TGTGCCAGCACCTTGAGCGGGAGCCACTCCTACGAGCAGTACTTC

V gene: TRBV9
D gene: TRBD1
J gene: TRBJ2-7
CDR3 length: 13
clone size: once
CDR3 protein: CASSDRDRDEQYF
CDR3 DNA: TGTGCCAGCAGCGACCGGGACAGGGACGAGCAGTACTTC

V gene: TRBV3-1/TRBV3-2
D gene: .
J gene: TRBJ2-7
CDR3 length: 15
clone size: .
CDR3 protein: CASSLNPQGTYEQYF
CDR3 DNA: TGTGCCAGCAGCCTAAACCCTCAGGGTACCTACGAGCAGTACTTC

V gene: TRBV12-3/TRBV12-4
D gene: TRBD1
J gene: TRBJ1-2
CDR3 length: 13
clone size: .
CDR3 protein: CASTQRGQTGYTF
CDR3 DNA: TGTGCCAGCACCCAAAGGGGACAGACAGGCTACACCTTC

V gene: TRBV28
D gene: TRBD1
J gene: TRBJ1-5
CDR3 length: 15
clone size: .
CDR3 protein: CASSPTGETNQPQHF
CDR3 DNA: TGTGCCAGCAGCCCGACAGGGGAGACCAATCAGCCCCAGCATTTT

V gene: TRBV28
D gene: TRBD2
J gene: TRBJ2-1
CDR3 length: 19
clone size: .
CDR3 protein: CASSPTGLAGNPSYNEQFF
CDR3 DNA: TGTGCCAGCAGCCCCACGGGACTAGCGGGAAACCCCTCCTACAATGAGCAGTTCTTC

V gene: TRBV10-1
D gene: .
J gene: TRBJ2-1
CDR3 length: 14
clone size: .
CDR3 protein: CASSESLGDDEQFF
CDR3 DNA: TGCGCCAGCAGTGAGTCTCTCGGAGACGACGAGCAGTTCTTC

V gene: TRBV7-3
D gene: TRBD2
J gene: TRBJ2-5
CDR3 length: 15
clone size: few
CDR3 protein: CASSSGTSGGETQYF
CDR3 DNA: TGTGCCAGCAGCTCCGGGACTAGCGGAGGAGAGACCCAGTACTTC

V gene: TRBV27
D gene: TRBD1
J gene: TRBJ2-1
CDR3 length: 12
clone size: .
CDR3 protein: CASSSVGTAGFF
CDR3 DNA: TGTGCCAGCAGTTCTGTCGGGACAGCCGGGTTCTTC

V gene: TRBV19
D gene: .
J gene: TRBJ2-4
CDR3 length: 14
clone size: .
CDR3 protein: CASSTAGRKNIQYF
CDR3 DNA: TGTGCCAGTAGTACGGCAGGGCGGAAAAACATTCAGTACTTC